This T cell receptor (beta chain) was sequenced for a study of response to subunit inactivated influenza vaccine. Findings of the study overall: A suggestion made by the authors is that each seasonal influenza vaccination recruits few new T cells.

Germline CDR1 and CDR2: SEHNR and FQNEAQ (reference sequence). The CDR3 length is 17 residues. Trimming took off 3 bases at V and 6 bases at J, with 21 bases between the two ends. Each CDR3 protein is one row after TCRdb ran MiXCR on the RT-PCR reads. The sample holds a few hundred thousand distinct CDR3 sequences, about 10% seen once. Details on this clonotype: The target antigen is unknown.

This receptor was taken from a man aged 50-60 years who received an inactivated influenza vaccine. The rearrangement uses TRBV7-9 and TRBJ2-1; TRBD2 might be the D (6 bases). The sample here was PBMCs from blood, taken roughly 46 days after vaccination. CDR3 DNA: TGTGCCAGCAGCTTCTCACGACTAGGAATAACTCGCAATGAGCAGTTCTTC. Amino acid sequence: CASSFSRLGITRNEQFF.